This is a list of T cell receptor beta chains from one sample in a study of CD8+CD57+ T cells in acquired aplastic anemia. TCRdb fed the reads into MiXCR, producing one record per CDR3 protein. The data contain some 150,000 distinct CDR3 sequences, roughly 40% of them singletons. The sample taken for sequencing was sorted CD4+, CD8+, or CD8+CD57+ T cells (not recorded which) from PBMCs. The receptors originated from a human donor in good health, serving as a control. The CDR3 runs from the conserved cysteine through the conserved F or W. D genes are given only for firm matches. A clone size is listed for some rows: how often the clone was seen (once, few, many), or a class if it is expanded.

V gene	CDR3 length	J gene	clone size	D gene	CDR3 DNA	CDR3 protein
TRBV15	15	TRBJ2-4	-	TRBD2	TGTGCCACCAGCAGAGATGCCAGCGGGAGTAACATTCAGTACTTC	CATSRDASGSNIQYF
TRBV6-1	13	TRBJ1-1	many	-	TGTGCCAGCAGCCAGGCGGGGGTCACTGAAGCTTTCTTT	CASSQAGVTEAFF
TRBV18	16	TRBJ1-1	few	-	TGTGCCAGCTCACCACGGATGCAGGGGCCAAACACTGAAGCTTTCTTT	CASSPRMQGPNTEAFF
TRBV20-1	13	TRBJ2-7	-	-	TGCAGTGCCAAAACAGGACAACACTACGAGCAGTACTTC	CSAKTGQHYEQYF
TRBV18	16	TRBJ1-2	few	TRBD1	TGTGCCAGCTCACCACCCGGGACAGCCGACCGATATGGCTACACCTTC	CASSPPGTADRYGYTF
TRBV11-2	16	TRBJ1-3	-	-	TGTGCCAGCAGCCGAAGGGACGGGGGCTCTGGAAACACCATGTATTTT	CASSRRDGGSGNTMYF
TRBV11-2	16	TRBJ1-4	-	-	TGTGCCAGCAGCTTCAACTCAGGGTTTAAGAATGAAAAACTGTCTTTT	CASSFNSGFKNEKLSF
TRBV10-3	15	TRBJ1-1	many	TRBD1	TGTGCCATCAAGGGACAGGGAGGGGTTGGCACTGAAGCTTTCTTT	CAIKGQGGVGTEAFF
TRBV5-1	15	TRBJ1-3	once	-	TGCGCCAGCAGCCAGTCCGTTGACTCTGGAAACACCATATATTTT	CASSQSVDSGNTIYF
TRBV28	14	TRBJ1-1	-	-	TGTGCCAGCAGTCACCCCTCCCGGGGCACTGAAGCTTTCTTT	CASSHPSRGTEAFF
TRBV9	15	TRBJ1-6	-	TRBD1	TGTGCCAGCAGCGTTACCGGGACAGACAATTCACCCCTCCACTTT	CASSVTGTDNSPLHF
TRBV7-2	15	TRBJ2-7	many	TRBD1	TGTGCCAGCAGCTTAACCGGGACAGAGGCTTATGAGCAGTACTTC	CASSLTGTEAYEQYF
TRBV30	14	TRBJ2-5	-	TRBD2	TGTGCCCGGGGGGGGGCGGGGGGCCAAGAGACCCAGTACTTC	CARGGAGGQETQYF
TRBV10-3	15	TRBJ2-5	many	TRBD2	TGTGCCATCAGTGAGTCGACAAGGGAGGGTGAGACCCAGTACTTC	CAISESTREGETQYF
TRBV4-2	17	TRBJ2-1	-	TRBD1	TGTGCCATCCCCATTACCCCAACAGGGGGTTCCTACAATGAGCAGTTCTTC	CAIPITPTGGSYNEQFF
TRBV11-2	14	TRBJ1-3	many	-	TGTGCCAGCAGCTTAACAGGGAAGTTAGACACCATATATTTT	CASSLTGKLDTIYF
TRBV15	19	TRBJ2-1	-	TRBD2	TGTGCCACCAGCAGCGTAGAGAGCAGACTAGCGAGCTCCTACAATGAGCAGTTCTTC	CATSSVESRLASSYNEQFF
TRBV6-6	16	TRBJ1-2	many	TRBD1	TGTGCCAGCAGTCCCCCGGGGACAGGGTCACCCTATGGCTACACCTTC	CASSPPGTGSPYGYTF
TRBV10-3	13	TRBJ1-1	-	-	TGTGCCATCAGCAATGACGGGGGAACTGAAGCTTTCTTT	CAISNDGGTEAFF
TRBV15	17	TRBJ2-1	-	TRBD2	TGTGCCGCCAGCAGCTGGAGCGGGAGGGCTGCCTACAATGAGCAGTTCTTC	CAASSWSGRAAYNEQFF
TRBV20-1	12	TRBJ2-5	many	-	TGCAGTGGGACATCGGGACAAGAGACCCAGTACTTC	CSGTSGQETQYF
TRBV2	15	TRBJ2-7	few	-	TGTGCCAGCGGTGAGGGCAGGGGAATCTCCTACGAGCAATACTTC	CASGEGRGISYEQYF
TRBV13	15	TRBJ2-3	-	-	TGTGCCAGCAGCCCACAGGGTACAATCACAGATACGCAGTATTTT	CASSPQGTITDTQYF
TRBV10-3	14	TRBJ2-5	-	-	TGTGCCATCAGTGTCTCGACCAGGGCGGAGACCCAGTACTTC	CAISVSTRAETQYF